The 10 T cell receptor beta chains in this list originate from one sample, sequenced in a study of Ad26.COV2.S vaccination and SARS-CoV-2 variants. Method: immunoSEQ multiplex PCR; TCRdb's copy keeps in-frame clones and lacks some. This table has fewer than 500,000 clones, less than 95% appearing once. Described treatment: 19 received Ad26.COV2.S at low or high dose, single or two shots; about 5 received placebo; per-sample allocation not given. Samples were taken on day 63 after the first vaccine or placebo injection. Sequencing was performed on peripheral blood, taken in a trial of Ad26.COV2.S vaccine versus placebo. The receptors stem from a person aged 18-65 years who received the Ad26.COV2.S COVID-19 vaccine or a placebo.

The rearrangement joins TRBV27 to TRBJ1-1, with 7 bases matching TRBD1. With 5 bases clipped from V and 0 bases from J, the junction kept 12 bases outside the gene matches. Germline CDR1 reads MNHEY; CDR2 reads SMNVEV (reference sequence). The CDR3 spans 17 residues. The CDR3, as DNA: TGTGCCAGCAGTAATAGGCAGGCAGGGGGAATGAACACTGAAGCTTTCTTT. It is translated as CASSNRQAGGMNTEAFF.

CDR3 bases: TGTGCCAGCTCACCAGGAGTGACTAGCGGGAGGCAACATGAGCAGTTCTTC. Translation gives CASSPGVTSGRQHEQFF. V usage is TRBV18 and J usage is TRBJ2-1; TRBD2 matches 13 bases. V lost 2 bases and J lost 8; bases outside the gene matches: 9. The germline V gene has CDR1 KGHSH and CDR2 LQKENI. The CDR3 has 17 residues.

V is TRBV28 and J is TRBJ1-5; perhaps TRBD1 as D (6 bases). Germline CDR1 reads MDHEN; CDR2 reads SYDVKM. With 3 bases removed from V and 0 bases from J, the gap between germline ends came to 9 bases. The CDR3 length is 15 residues. DNA of the CDR3: TGTGCCAGCAGTTTGCCCAGGGGTAGCAATCAGCCCCAGCATTTT. It yields the protein CASSLPRGSNQPQHF. The full variable domain, rest sourced from reference TRBV28 and TRBJ1-5, is DVKVTQSSRYLVKRTGEKVFLECVQDMDHENMFWYRQDPGLGLRLIYFSYDVKMKEKGDIPEGYSVSREKKERFSLILESASTNQTSMYLCASSLPRGSNQPQHFGDGTRLSIL.

This rearrangement joins TRBV27 to TRBJ2-7, with TRBD1 matching over 7 bases. CDR3 length: 15 amino acids. V lost 5 bases and J lost 3; bases outside the gene matches: 10. CDR1 is MNHEY, CDR2 SMNVEV, per germline (reference sequence). The CDR3 coding sequence is TGTGCCAGCAGTGAATCAGGGGGAACTTACTACGAGCAGTACTTC. Its protein is CASSESGGTYYEQYF.

This clone is a singleton in its sample. The chain has TRBV11-2 and TRBJ1-1, with D maybe TRBD1 (6 bases). The CDR3 is 14 amino acids. Germline V lookup: CDR1 SGHAT, CDR2 FQNNGV. Trimming cost V 5 bases and J 7 bases, with 17 bases left between them. CDR3 loop: CASSIQGLGDEAFF. The CDR3 nucleotides are TGTGCCAGCAGCATACAGGGACTAGGGGATGAAGCTTTCTTT. The variable domain in full, with the rest retrieved from reference TRBV11-2 and TRBJ1-1, is EAGVAQSPRYKIIEKRQSVAFWCNPISGHATLYWYQQILGQGPKLLIQFQNNGVVDDSQLPKDRFSAERLKGVDSTLKIQPAKLEDSAVYLCASSIQGLGDEAFFGQGTRLTVV.

Remarks on this clone: At the DNA level, this CDR3 is encoded by other sequences in the same sample as well. The chain has TRBV7-2 and TRBJ2-7; D call uncertain. The CDR3 totals 13 residues. V was clipped by 1 base and J by 3 bases, with 7 bases between them. CDR1 SGHTA and CDR2 FQGNSA come from the germline V gene. The CDR3 is CASSLGRIYEQYF. The DNA of the CDR3 is TGTGCCAGCAGCTTAGGGCGGATCTACGAGCAGTACTTC.

This chain connects TRBV7-3 to TRBJ2-3, with D uncertain. Germline loops: CDR1 SGHTA, CDR2 FQGTGA. The CDR3 spans 13 residues. V was pared by 6 bases and J by 1 base, with 8 bases between. The CDR3 DNA sequence: TGTGCCAGCAGTCTCTCTCGCACAGATACGCAGTATTTT. Translation: CASSLSRTDTQYF.

The V and J genes are TRBV28 and TRBJ2-3; 11 bases are a match to TRBD2. The CDR3 consists of 17 residues. The V segment lost 3 bases and the J segment 4 bases; nucleotides outside the gene matches: 9. Germline V gene sequence: CDR1 MDHEN, CDR2 SYDVKM. CDR3: CASSFLLAGVGADTQYF. CDR3 coding DNA: TGTGCCAGCAGTTTTCTACTAGCGGGAGTTGGGGCAGATACGCAGTATTTT.

The chain carries TRBV28 and TRBJ2-2; D is uncertain. This CDR3 is built from 14 residues. V was clipped by 6 bases and J by 4 bases, with 12 bases between them. Germline V CDR1 and CDR2: MDHEN, SYDVKM. This chain's CDR3 is CASRPDGPTGELFF. The CDR3 DNA reads as TGTGCCAGCAGGCCGGACGGACCCACCGGGGAGCTGTTTTTT.

V gene TRBV25-1 combines with J gene TRBJ2-1, with a weak D call TRBD2 (6 bases). The CDR3 sequence is 14 residues long. The V gene lost 4 bases and the J gene lost 6 bases, with 13 bases spanning the gap. The germline CDR1 and CDR2 sequences are MGHDK and SYGVNS. The DNA for the CDR3 is TGTGCCAGCAGTGCCCCTGGGACTGTCAATGAGCAGTTCTTC. Protein product: CASSAPGTVNEQFF.